The 21 T cell receptor beta chains below come from one sample, sequenced in a study of beta chain features in type 1 diabetes. Study-wide points: Type 1 diabetes patients had TCRB CDR3s that were shorter (moderately but significantly so) in all four CD4+ subsets.

All of the isolated RNA was reverse transcribed, so expressed TCRB transcripts were sequenced. Using immunoSEQ multiplex PCR, the repertoire was profiled, and TCRdb retains in-frame clones only, with some absent. The table lists around 56,000 clones, roughly half of them singletons. No antigens are known for them. Input material: Tregs from blood. The receptors stem from a woman between 35 and 50 years old with type 1 diabetes.

This chain connects TRBV4-1 to TRBJ2-3; 9 bases match TRBD2. The length of the CDR3 is 17 residues. Germline V lookup: CDR1 MGHRA, CDR2 YSYEKL. V lost 1 base, J lost 1 base, and 6 bases stayed unmatched. CDR3 sequence: CASSQGRASGGTDTQYF. In DNA, the CDR3 is TGCGCCAGCAGCCAAGGGAGGGCTAGCGGGGGCACAGATACGCAGTATTTT.

The J gene is TRBJ2-7, the V gene TRBV18; no clear D. The CDR3 length is 11 residues. The germline V gene has CDR1 KGHSH and CDR2 LQKENI. With 6 bases removed from V and 3 bases from J, the gap between germline ends came to 6 bases. Written as DNA, the CDR3 is TGTGCCAGCTCTTCGGGCTACGAGCAGTACTTC. Translation: CASSSGYEQYF.

The V call is TRBV7-8, the J call TRBJ2-7; 7 nucleotides line up with TRBD1. The V gene end was trimmed by 5 bases and the J gene end by 7 bases; junction bases not matched to a gene: 8. CDR3 size: 13 residues. Germline loops: CDR1 SGHVS, CDR2 FQNEAQ. CDR3 sequence: CASSQDRVGEQYF. CDR3 bases: TGTGCCAGCAGCCAAGACAGGGTTGGAGAGCAGTACTTC.

J is TRBJ2-4 and V is TRBV25-1, with a weak D call TRBD1 (5 bases). Trimming took 7 bases from V and 7 from J, leaving 11 bases between them. This CDR3 is 12 amino acids long. Per germline, CDR1 MGHDK and CDR2 SYGVNS. CDR3 coding DNA: TGTGCCAGCAAGGGGTCGGCGAACATTCAGTACTTC. Encoded protein: CASKGSANIQYF.

This chain uses TRBV4-3 with TRBJ1-4; TRBD1 matches 9 bases. The CDR3 sequence is 16 residues long. After removal of 4 bases from V and 8 bases from J, the junction contained 11 bases not matched to a gene. The germline V gene has CDR1 LGHNA and CDR2 YSLEER. The CDR3 sequence: CASSRTWGDREEKLFF. The CDR3 nucleotides are TGCGCCAGCAGCCGCACCTGGGGGGACAGGGAGGAAAAACTGTTTTTT.

The chain employs TRBV6-1 and TRBJ1-5, with 7 bases identical to TRBD1. Trimming removed 4 bases from V and 3 bases from J; junction bases left unmatched: 6. The length of the CDR3 is 15 residues. Germline V gene data show CDR1 as MNHNS and CDR2 as SASEGT. The DNA for the CDR3 is TGTGCCAGCAGTGTAGGGGGCTGGGTCAATCAGCCCCAGCATTTT. Translating it yields CASSVGGWVNQPQHF.

This clone was detected a few times. J is TRBJ2-2 and V is TRBV5-1; 7 bases align to TRBD1. The CDR3 loop spans 14 amino acids. V shed 7 bases, J shed 5 bases, and the junction held 8 bases outside the gene matches. CDR1 SGHRS and CDR2 YFSETQ come from the germline V gene. CDR3 sequence: CASGEQGSTGELFF. The CDR3 nucleotides read TGCGCCAGCGGCGAACAGGGGTCAACCGGGGAGCTGTTTTTT.

V and J are TRBV5-1 and TRBJ2-3; 7 bases match TRBD1. This CDR3 is built from 14 residues. The trim removed 2 bases at V and 4 bases at J, leaving 4 bases unmatched. Per germline, CDR1 SGHRS and CDR2 YFSETQ. The CDR3 sequence: CASSLDRAPDTQYF. CDR3 nucleotides: TGCGCCAGCAGCTTAGACAGGGCCCCAGATACGCAGTATTTT. Together with reference TRBV5-1 and TRBJ2-3, the CDR3 gives the full variable domain: KAGVTQTPRYLIKTRGQQVTLSCSPISGHRSVSWYQQTPGQGLQFLFEYFSETQRNKGNFPGRFSGRQFSNSRSEMNVSTLELGDSALYLCASSLDRAPDTQYFGPGTRLTVL.

V gene TRBV7-3 combines with J gene TRBJ2-1, with 9 bases identical to TRBD2. This CDR3 region has 15 residues. CDR1 is SGHTA, CDR2 FQGTGA, per germline. With V trimmed by 4 bases and J by 3 bases, 4 bases remained unmatched. In DNA, the CDR3 is TGTGCCAGCAGCTCCAGCGGGGGGCGCTACAATGAGCAGTTCTTC. It translates to CASSSSGGRYNEQFF. Supplemented by reference TRBV7-3 and TRBJ2-1, the full variable domain reads GAGVSQTPSNKVTEKGKYVELRCDPISGHTALYWYRQSLGQGPEFLIYFQGTGAADDSGLPNDRFFAVRPEGSVSTLKIQRTERGDSAVYLCASSSSGGRYNEQFFGPGTRLTVL.

The chain is built from TRBV5-1 and TRBJ2-3; 10 bases map to TRBD2. This CDR3 is built from 15 residues. In germline, CDR1 is SGHRS, CDR2 YFSETQ. J was trimmed by 10 bases and V by 4 bases; bases with no gene match: 12. CDR3: CASSSTLAGVYPQYF. The CDR3 coding sequence is TGCGCCAGCAGCAGCACCCTAGCGGGAGTCTATCCGCAGTATTTT.

This clone was seen more than once but under ten times. The genes are TRBV28 and TRBJ2-1; 15 nucleotides align to TRBD2. Germline loops: CDR1 MDHEN, CDR2 SYDVKM. The CDR3 extends over 17 amino acids. V lost 6 bases to trimming and J lost 8 bases; unmatched junction nucleotides: 11. The chain's CDR3 is CASSRTSGRARRDEQFF. The CDR3 nucleotides read TGTGCCAGCAGCAGGACTAGCGGGAGGGCCAGGAGGGATGAGCAGTTCTTC.

The sample holds a few counts of this clone. The CDR3, as DNA: TGCGCCAGCAGCCAAGCGGCCTCGAACACCGGGGAGCTGTTTTTT. Protein product: CASSQAASNTGELFF. The chain carries TRBV5-1 and TRBJ2-2, with D possibly being TRBD2 (5 bases). The CDR3 is 15 residues long. Germline V gene data show CDR1 as SGHRS and CDR2 as YFSETQ. V was trimmed by 4 bases and J by 0 bases, leaving 10 bases between them.

V is TRBV4-2 and J is TRBJ2-1; D not certain. Germline assignment: CDR1 LGHNA and CDR2 YNFKEQ. CDR3 size: 14 residues. The V and J ends lost 0 bases and 4 bases respectively, with 7 bases between them. DNA of the CDR3: TGTGCCAGCAGCCAAGAGCAGTCTTACAATGAGCAGTTCTTC. The encoded protein is CASSQEQSYNEQFF.

The rearrangement links TRBV4-1 to TRBJ1-1; D is undetermined. The CDR3 is 17 residues long. CDR1 is MGHRA, CDR2 YSYEKL, per germline. V lost 1 base and J lost 1, with 16 bases in between. Here the CDR3 DNA reads TGCGCCAGCAGCCAAGTCGACGGATCCAGCGGGAACACTGAAGCTTTCTTT. It specifies CASSQVDGSSGNTEAFF.

V is TRBV7-2 and J is TRBJ1-6; tentatively, D is TRBD1 (5 bases). This CDR3 has 14 residues. Trimming pared 6 bases from V and 0 bases from J, leaving 6 bases between. CDR1 and CDR2 from the germline V gene are SGHTA and FQGNSA. CDR3 nucleotide sequence: TGTGCCAGCAGAGACAGCTCCTATAATTCACCCCTCCACTTT. The encoded protein is CASRDSSYNSPLHF. Using reference TRBV7-2 and TRBJ1-6 for the parts outside the CDR3, the full variable domain is GAGVSQSPSNKVTEKGKDVELRCDPISGHTALYWYRQSLGQGLEFLIYFQGNSAPDKSGLPSDRFSAERTGGSVSTLTIQRTQQEDSAVYLCASRDSSYNSPLHFGNGTRLTVT.

The rearrangement links TRBV5-1 to TRBJ2-7, with 7 bases lining up with TRBD1. Germline V gene data show CDR1 as SGHRS and CDR2 as YFSETQ. V lost 4 bases and J lost 4; bases outside the gene matches: 11. The CDR3 spans 15 residues. The CDR3 region has the DNA TGCGCCAGCAGCCCCACCGGGACAGCTCTATACGAGCAGTACTTC. Translation: CASSPTGTALYEQYF. Looking up the rest from reference TRBV5-1 and TRBJ2-7 gives the full variable domain: KAGVTQTPRYLIKTRGQQVTLSCSPISGHRSVSWYQQTPGQGLQFLFEYFSETQRNKGNFPGRFSGRQFSNSRSEMNVSTLELGDSALYLCASSPTGTALYEQYFGPGTRLTVT.

This clone rates as medium-sized. The V call is TRBV6-1, the J call TRBJ1-5; D remains unclear. V lost 4 bases and J lost 0, with 4 bases in between. Germline assignment: CDR1 MNHNS and CDR2 SASEGT. The CDR3 is 13 amino acids. The CDR3 sequence is CASSGSSNQPQHF. The CDR3 DNA reads as TGTGCCAGCAGTGGCAGTAGCAATCAGCCCCAGCATTTT.

The CDR3 nucleotides read TGTGCCAGCAGCTTAGCTTCGGGATCCTACGAGCAGTACTTC. Protein: CASSLASGSYEQYF. V usage is TRBV7-9 and J usage is TRBJ2-7; possible D gene TRBD2, 5 bases. With 0 bases removed from V and 1 base from J, the gap between germline ends came to 7 bases. This CDR3 region has 14 residues. In germline, CDR1 is SEHNR, CDR2 FQNEAQ (reference sequence).

The chain couples TRBV7-2 to TRBJ2-7; 9 positions match TRBD1. CDR1 and CDR2 (germline): SGHTA, FQGNSA. Trimming removed 5 bases from V and 4 bases from J; junction bases left unmatched: 9. The CDR3 consists of 15 residues. CDR3 bases: TGTGCCAGCAGCACGTACGGGACAGGGTCTTACGAGCAGTACTTC. Its translation: CASSTYGTGSYEQYF. The whole variable domain, filled in from reference TRBV7-2 and TRBJ2-7, reads GAGVSQSPSNKVTEKGKDVELRCDPISGHTALYWYRQSLGQGLEFLIYFQGNSAPDKSGLPSDRFSAERTGGSVSTLTIQRTQQEDSAVYLCASSTYGTGSYEQYFGPGTRLTVT.

V usage is TRBV29-1 and J usage is TRBJ2-3; possible D gene TRBD1, 5 bases. Germline V gene data show CDR1 as SQVTM and CDR2 as ANQGSEA. The CDR3 runs to 13 residues. Trimming shortened V by 2 bases and J by 6 bases, and 12 bases separated the two germline ends. This CDR3 reads CSVEHSNRDTQYF. In DNA form, the CDR3 reads TGCAGCGTTGAACATTCAAACAGGGATACGCAGTATTTT.

The genes are TRBV4-3 and TRBJ1-2, with a possible D match to TRBD1 (6 bases). Germline-derived CDR1 and CDR2 are LGHNA and YSLEER. With 0 bases removed from V and 9 bases from J, the gap between germline ends came to 20 bases. This CDR3 contains 16 residues. DNA of the CDR3: TGCGCCAGCAGCCAAGATCATCCCAGGGGAAGGAATCGCTACACCTTC. It is translated as CASSQDHPRGRNRYTF.